This note documents a single T cell receptor beta chain sequence. Its antigen is as yet unknown. The record originates from a study of OX40 agonist ivuxolimab in advanced cancers. V lost 0 bases and J lost 3, with 9 bases in between. The CDR3 runs to 15 residues. Germline V gene data show CDR1 as SGHAT and CDR2 as FQDESV (reference sequence). Study outcomes and limitations: Expanded peripheral T-cell antigen specificity went undetermined. At doses 0.1 to 3.0 mg/kg, CD4+ and CD8+ clones expanded. Nonresponders, in some cases, also had low normalized T-cell clonal expansion.

Clones were sequenced by immunoSEQ multiplex PCR, and TCRdb holds only the in-frame ones, with some missing. The sample contains some 37,000 clones, about 85% of which appear only once. The sample consisted of CD4+ or CD8+ T cells sorted from blood, taken in a trial of the OX40 agonist ivuxolimab. The rearrangement uses TRBV11-1 and TRBJ2-4; D uncertain. The sequence came from an adult with an advanced solid tumor such as melanoma, head and neck, liver or kidney cancer. As DNA, the CDR3 is TGTGCCAGCAGCTTAGCTGCTGGGGTCAAAAACATTCAGTACTTC. Its protein product is CASSLAAGVKNIQYF.